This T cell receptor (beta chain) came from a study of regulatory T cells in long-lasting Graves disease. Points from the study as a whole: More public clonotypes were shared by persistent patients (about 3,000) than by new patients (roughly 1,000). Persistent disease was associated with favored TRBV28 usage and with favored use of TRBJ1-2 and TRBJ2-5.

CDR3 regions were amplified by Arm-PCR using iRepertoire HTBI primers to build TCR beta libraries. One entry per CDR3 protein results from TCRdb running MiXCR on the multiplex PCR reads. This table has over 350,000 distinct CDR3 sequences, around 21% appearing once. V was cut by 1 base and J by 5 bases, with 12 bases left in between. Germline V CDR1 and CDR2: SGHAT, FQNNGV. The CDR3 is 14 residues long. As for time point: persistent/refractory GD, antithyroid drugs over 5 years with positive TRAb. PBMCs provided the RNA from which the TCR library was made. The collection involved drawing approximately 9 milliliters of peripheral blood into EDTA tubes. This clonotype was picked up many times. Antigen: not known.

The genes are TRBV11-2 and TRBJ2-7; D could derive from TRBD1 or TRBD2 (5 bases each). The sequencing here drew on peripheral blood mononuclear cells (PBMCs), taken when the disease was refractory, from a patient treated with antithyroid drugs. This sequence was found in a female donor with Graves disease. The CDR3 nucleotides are TGTGCCAGCAGCTTAGCAGGGAGTGTGAACGAGCAGTACTTC. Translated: CASSLAGSVNEQYF.